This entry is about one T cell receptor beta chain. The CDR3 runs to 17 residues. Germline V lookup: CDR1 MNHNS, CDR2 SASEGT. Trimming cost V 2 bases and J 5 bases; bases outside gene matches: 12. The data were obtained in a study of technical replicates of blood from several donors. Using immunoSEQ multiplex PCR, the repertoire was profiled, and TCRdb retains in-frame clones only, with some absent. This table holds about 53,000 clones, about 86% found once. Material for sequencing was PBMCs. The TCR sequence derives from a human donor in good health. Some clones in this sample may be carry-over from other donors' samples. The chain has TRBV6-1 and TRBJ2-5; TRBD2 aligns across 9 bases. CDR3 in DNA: TGTGCCAGCAGTGAACCCCCGGGCGGGGGGGCTGGGGAGACCCAGTACTTC. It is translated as CASSEPPGGGAGETQYF.